Listed below are T cell receptor beta chains from one sample, sequenced in a study of CXCR3-negative and CXCR3-positive naive CD8 T cells. TCRdb re-called the 5' RACE reads and gives one entry per CDR3 protein, without DNA. The table lists fewer than 90,000 distinct CDR3 sequences. The sequenced material came from naive CXCR3+ CD8+ T cells from blood. The source of these receptors is a human donor in good health. Some clones in this sample may be carry-over from other donors' samples. Both conserved end residues are part of each CDR3. Each record gives: J gene, V gene, CDR3 length, CDR3 protein.

TRBJ1-1 | TRBV7-9 | 14 | CASSIPDRGTEAFF
TRBJ2-1 | TRBV7-3 | 15 | CASSRDGLAGNEQFF
TRBJ2-3 | TRBV6-5 | 13 | CASTREARDTQYF
TRBJ2-7 | TRBV28 | 12 | CASAITWYERYF
TRBJ1-1 | TRBV6-1 | 13 | CASPNRGGTEAFF
TRBJ2-1 | TRBV7-3 | 17 | CASSSPEAGESDNEQFF
TRBJ1-5 | TRBV27 | 15 | CASSLSGQSNQPQHF
TRBJ2-7 | TRBV28 | 16 | CASNLASGDSPYEQYF
TRBJ2-6 | TRBV10-3 | 15 | CAVDAQETGANVLTF
TRBJ2-3 | TRBV12-3/TRBV12-4 | 13 | CASSLILADTQYF
TRBJ2-2 | TRBV29-1 | 13 | CSVVGQNTGELFF
TRBJ2-7 | TRBV18 | 15 | CASSPSTSGIYEQYF
TRBJ2-3 | TRBV28 | 13 | CASSFDGRGTQYF
TRBJ2-7 | TRBV5-1 | 13 | CASSYGGAYEQYF
TRBJ2-2 | TRBV4-1 | 18 | CASSQEGTGSWYTGELFF
TRBJ1-5 | TRBV28 | 16 | CASNTGTAYSNQPQHF
TRBJ2-7 | TRBV6-2/TRBV6-3 | 17 | CASSYLTRGLSSYEQYF
TRBJ1-1 | TRBV7-9 | 15 | CASSLGLGMNTEALF
TRBJ1-3 | TRBV4-1 | 16 | CASSQEDRYSGNTIYF
TRBJ2-7 | TRBV4-2 | 17 | CASSQEVFSGGDYEQYF
TRBJ2-5 | TRBV4-2 | 17 | CASSQEGSGSGRETQYF
TRBJ2-1 | TRBV27 | 15 | CASSQSGGGYNEQFF
TRBJ1-2 | TRBV6-5 | 12 | CASSYDSYGYTF
TRBJ1-1 | TRBV15 | 12 | CATSMWNTEAFF
TRBJ2-1 | TRBV14 | 15 | CASSQDPGSYNEQFF
TRBJ2-1 | TRBV7-7 | 16 | CASSPIGLAETDEQFF
TRBJ2-1 | TRBV6-1 | 15 | CASSVETGGYNEQFF
TRBJ1-1 | TRBV7-3 | 15 | CASSFSRGQNTEAFF
TRBJ2-7 | TRBV15 | 15 | CATSRDGGGSYEQYF
TRBJ2-1 | TRBV4-2 | 16 | CASSQDSGYSYNEQFF
TRBJ2-3 | TRBV21-1 | 15 | CASTNKTPSTDTQYF
TRBJ2-1 | TRBV29-1 | 13 | CSSFAGGPYEQFF
TRBJ2-3 | TRBV12-3/TRBV12-4 | 16 | CASSLSGGGRTDTQYF
TRBJ2-1 | TRBV5-8 | 15 | CASSLGQGPYNEQFF
TRBJ1-2 | TRBV25-1 | 15 | CASSSYSGVGYGYTF
TRBJ1-1 | TRBV5-6 | 12 | CASSYSKTEAFF
TRBJ1-2 | TRBV14 | 11 | CASGQGGGYTF
TRBJ2-7 | TRBV12-3/TRBV12-4 | 15 | CASSSGTSGSYEQYF
TRBJ2-2 | TRBV3-1 | 19 | CASSQDLASGIAGTGELFF
TRBJ1-4 | TRBV4-1 | 16 | CASSQEHWAGNEKLFF